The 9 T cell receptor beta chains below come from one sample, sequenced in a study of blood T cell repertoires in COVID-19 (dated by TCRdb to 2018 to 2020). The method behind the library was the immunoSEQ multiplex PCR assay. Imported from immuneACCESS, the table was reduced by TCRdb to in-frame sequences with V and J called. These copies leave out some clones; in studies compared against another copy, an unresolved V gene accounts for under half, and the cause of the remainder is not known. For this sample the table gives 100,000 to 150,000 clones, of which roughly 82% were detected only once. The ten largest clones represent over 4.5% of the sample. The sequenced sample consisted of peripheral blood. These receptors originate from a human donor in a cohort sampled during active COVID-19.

Here the CDR3 DNA reads TGCGCCAGCAGCGCGTGGACAGCCTCTGGGGCCAACGTCCTGACTTTC. Translating gives CASSAWTASGANVLTF. The rearrangement uses TRBV5-1 and TRBJ2-6, with a weak D call TRBD1 (6 bases). The ends were cut back, 4 bases at V and 0 bases at J, with 11 bases in the middle. The CDR3 length is 16 residues. CDR1 is SGHRS, CDR2 YFSETQ, per germline. Together with reference TRBV5-1 and TRBJ2-6, the CDR3 gives the full variable domain: KAGVTQTPRYLIKTRGQQVTLSCSPISGHRSVSWYQQTPGQGLQFLFEYFSETQRNKGNFPGRFSGRQFSNSRSEMNVSTLELGDSALYLCASSAWTASGANVLTFGAGSRLTVL.

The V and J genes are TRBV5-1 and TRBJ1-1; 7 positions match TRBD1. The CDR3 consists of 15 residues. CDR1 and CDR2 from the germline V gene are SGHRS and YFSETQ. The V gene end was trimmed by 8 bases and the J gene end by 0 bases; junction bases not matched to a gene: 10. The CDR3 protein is CASCGDRGLNTEAFF. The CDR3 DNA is TGCGCCAGTTGCGGGGACAGAGGTTTGAACACTGAAGCTTTCTTT.

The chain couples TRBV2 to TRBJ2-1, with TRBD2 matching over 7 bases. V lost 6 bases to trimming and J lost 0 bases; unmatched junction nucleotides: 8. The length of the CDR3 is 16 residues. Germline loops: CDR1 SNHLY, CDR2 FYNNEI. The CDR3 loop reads CASRGRDRGSYNEQFF. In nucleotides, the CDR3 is TGTGCCAGCAGAGGGAGGGACCGCGGCTCCTACAATGAGCAGTTCTTC.

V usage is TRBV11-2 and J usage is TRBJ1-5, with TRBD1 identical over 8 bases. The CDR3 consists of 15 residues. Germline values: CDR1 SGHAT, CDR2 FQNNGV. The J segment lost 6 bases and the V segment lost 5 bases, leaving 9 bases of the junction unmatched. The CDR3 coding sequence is TGTGCCAGCAGCATCGGGACAGGCGGGGGTCAGCCCCAGCATTTT. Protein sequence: CASSIGTGGGQPQHF.

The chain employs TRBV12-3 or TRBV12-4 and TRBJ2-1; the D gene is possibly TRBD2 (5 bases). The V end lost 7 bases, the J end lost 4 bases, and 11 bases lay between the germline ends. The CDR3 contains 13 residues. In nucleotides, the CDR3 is TGTGCCAGCACTAAACCGGGGTACAATGAGCAGTTCTTC. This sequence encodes CASTKPGYNEQFF.

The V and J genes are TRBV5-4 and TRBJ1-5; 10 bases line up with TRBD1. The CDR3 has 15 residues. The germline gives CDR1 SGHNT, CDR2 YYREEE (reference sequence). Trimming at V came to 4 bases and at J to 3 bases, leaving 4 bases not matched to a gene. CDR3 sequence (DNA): TGTGCCAGCAGCCCGGGGACAGGGGCCAATCAGCCCCAGCATTTT. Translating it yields CASSPGTGANQPQHF.

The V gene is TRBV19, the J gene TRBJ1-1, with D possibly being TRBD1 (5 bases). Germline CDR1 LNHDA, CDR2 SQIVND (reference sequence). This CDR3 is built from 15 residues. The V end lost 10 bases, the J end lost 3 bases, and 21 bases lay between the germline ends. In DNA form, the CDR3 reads TGTGCCACCAGGGACCGACATGCGGGGGACACTGAAGCTTTCTTT. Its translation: CATRDRHAGDTEAFF.

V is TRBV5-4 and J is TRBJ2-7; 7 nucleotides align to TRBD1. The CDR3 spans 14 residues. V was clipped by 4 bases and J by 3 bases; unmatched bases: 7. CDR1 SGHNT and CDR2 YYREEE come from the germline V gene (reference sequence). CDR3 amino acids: CASSLRDRNYEQYF. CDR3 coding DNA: TGTGCCAGCAGCCTACGGGACAGAAACTACGAGCAGTACTTC. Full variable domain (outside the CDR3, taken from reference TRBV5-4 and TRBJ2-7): ETGVTQSPTHLIKTRGQQVTLRCSSQSGHNTVSWYQQALGQGPQFIFQYYREEENGRGNFPPRFSGLQFPNYSSELNVNALELDDSALYLCASSLRDRNYEQYFGPGTRLTVT.

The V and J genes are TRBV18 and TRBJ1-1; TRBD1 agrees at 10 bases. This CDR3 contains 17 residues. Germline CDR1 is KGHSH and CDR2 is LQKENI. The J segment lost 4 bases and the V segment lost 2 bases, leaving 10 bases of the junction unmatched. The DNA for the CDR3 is TGTGCCAGCTCACCAAATAGACAGGGGGCAGGGAGCACTGAAGCTTTCTTT. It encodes CASSPNRQGAGSTEAFF. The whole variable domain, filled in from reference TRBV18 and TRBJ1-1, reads NAGVMQNPRHLVRRRGQEARLRCSPMKGHSHVYWYRQLPEEGLKFMVYLQKENIIDESGMPKERFSAEFPKEGPSILRIQQVVRGDSAAYFCASSPNRQGAGSTEAFFGQGTRLTVV.